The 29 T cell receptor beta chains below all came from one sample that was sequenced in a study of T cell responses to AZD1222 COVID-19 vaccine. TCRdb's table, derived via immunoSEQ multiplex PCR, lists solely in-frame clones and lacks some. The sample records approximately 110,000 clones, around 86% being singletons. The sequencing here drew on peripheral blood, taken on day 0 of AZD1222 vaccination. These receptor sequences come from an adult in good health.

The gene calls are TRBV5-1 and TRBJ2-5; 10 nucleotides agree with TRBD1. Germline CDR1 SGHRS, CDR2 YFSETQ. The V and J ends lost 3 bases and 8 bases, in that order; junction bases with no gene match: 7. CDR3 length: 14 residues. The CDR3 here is CASSWDWDRGTQYF. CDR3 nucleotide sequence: TGCGCCAGCAGCTGGGATTGGGACAGGGGAACCCAGTACTTC.

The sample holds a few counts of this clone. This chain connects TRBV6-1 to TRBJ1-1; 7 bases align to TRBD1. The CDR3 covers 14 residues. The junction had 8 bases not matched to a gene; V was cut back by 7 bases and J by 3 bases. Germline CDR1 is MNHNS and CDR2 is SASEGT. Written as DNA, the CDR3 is TGTGCCAGCATAGAGACAGGGAGGGACACTGAAGCTTTCTTT. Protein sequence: CASIETGRDTEAFF.

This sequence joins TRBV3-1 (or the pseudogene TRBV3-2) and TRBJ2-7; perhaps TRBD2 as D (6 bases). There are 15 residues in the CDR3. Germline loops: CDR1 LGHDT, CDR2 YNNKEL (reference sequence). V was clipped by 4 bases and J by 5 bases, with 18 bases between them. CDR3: CASSRDLATEDEQYF. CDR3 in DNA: TGTGCCAGCAGCCGCGACCTAGCGACGGAGGACGAGCAGTACTTC.

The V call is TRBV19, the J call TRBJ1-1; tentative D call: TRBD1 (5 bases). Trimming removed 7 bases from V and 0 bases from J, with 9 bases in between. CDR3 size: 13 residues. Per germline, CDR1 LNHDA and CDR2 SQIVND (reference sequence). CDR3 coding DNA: TGTGCCAGTAACCGGGGGATGAACACTGAAGCTTTCTTT. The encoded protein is CASNRGMNTEAFF.

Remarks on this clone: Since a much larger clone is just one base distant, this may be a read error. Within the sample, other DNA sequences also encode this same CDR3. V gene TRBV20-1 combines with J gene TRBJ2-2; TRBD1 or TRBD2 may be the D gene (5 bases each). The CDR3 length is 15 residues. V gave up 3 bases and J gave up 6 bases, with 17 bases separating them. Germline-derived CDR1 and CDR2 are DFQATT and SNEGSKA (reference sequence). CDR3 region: CSASGASGEAGELFF. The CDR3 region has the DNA TGCAGTGCTAGTGGGGCGAGCGGAGAGGCCGGGGAGCTGTTTTTT.

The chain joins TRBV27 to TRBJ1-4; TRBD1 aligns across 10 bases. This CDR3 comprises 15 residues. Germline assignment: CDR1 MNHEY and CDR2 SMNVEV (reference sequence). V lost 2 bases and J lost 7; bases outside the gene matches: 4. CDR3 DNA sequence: TGTGCCAGCAGTTTAAAGGGACAGGGGTCTGAAAAACTGTTTTTT. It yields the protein CASSLKGQGSEKLFF.

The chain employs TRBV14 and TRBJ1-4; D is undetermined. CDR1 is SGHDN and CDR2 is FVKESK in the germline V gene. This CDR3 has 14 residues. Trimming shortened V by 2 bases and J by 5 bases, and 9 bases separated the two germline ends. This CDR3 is CASSQLGMNEKLFF. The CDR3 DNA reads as TGTGCCAGCAGCCAACTGGGGATGAATGAAAAACTGTTTTTT.

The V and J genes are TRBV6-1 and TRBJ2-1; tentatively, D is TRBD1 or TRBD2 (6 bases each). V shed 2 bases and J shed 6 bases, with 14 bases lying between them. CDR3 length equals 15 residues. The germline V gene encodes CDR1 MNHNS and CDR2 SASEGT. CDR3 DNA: TGTGCCAGCAGTGAATGGGGGGCTTCTGGCAATGAGCAGTTCTTC. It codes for CASSEWGASGNEQFF.

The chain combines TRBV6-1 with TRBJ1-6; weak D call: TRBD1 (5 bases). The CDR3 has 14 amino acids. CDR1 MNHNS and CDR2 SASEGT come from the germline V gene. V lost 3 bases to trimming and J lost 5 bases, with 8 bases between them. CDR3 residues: CASSEGRDNSPLHF. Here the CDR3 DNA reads TGTGCCAGCAGTGAGGGCAGGGATAATTCACCCCTCCACTTT.

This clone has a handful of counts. The CDR3 DNA sequence: TGTGCCAGTACCCGGAATATTTGGGACAATGAGCAGTTCTTC. This sequence encodes CASTRNIWDNEQFF. The chain couples TRBV19 to TRBJ2-1; D remains unclear. Looked up from germline, CDR1 is LNHDA and CDR2 is SQIVND (reference sequence). Trimming took 7 bases from V and 5 from J, leaving 15 bases between them. CDR3 length: 14 residues. Using reference TRBV19 and TRBJ2-1 for the parts outside the CDR3, the full variable domain is DGGITQSPKYLFRKEGQNVTLSCEQNLNHDAMYWYRQDPGQGLRLIYYSQIVNDFQKGDIAEGYSVSREKKESFPLTVTSAQKNPTAFYLCASTRNIWDNEQFFGPGTRLTVL.

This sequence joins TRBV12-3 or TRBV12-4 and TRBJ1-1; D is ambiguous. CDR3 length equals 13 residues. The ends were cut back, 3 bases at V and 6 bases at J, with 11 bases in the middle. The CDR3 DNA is TGTGCCAGCAGTTTCGGCCCATCCGCTGAAGCTTTCTTT. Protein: CASSFGPSAEAFF.

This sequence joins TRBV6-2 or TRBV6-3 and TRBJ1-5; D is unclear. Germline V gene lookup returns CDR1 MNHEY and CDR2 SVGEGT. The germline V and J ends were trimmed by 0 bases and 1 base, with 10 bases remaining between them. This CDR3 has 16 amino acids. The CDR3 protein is CASSYSFRMSNQPQHF. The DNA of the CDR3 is TGTGCCAGCAGTTACTCCTTCAGGATGAGCAATCAGCCCCAGCATTTT.

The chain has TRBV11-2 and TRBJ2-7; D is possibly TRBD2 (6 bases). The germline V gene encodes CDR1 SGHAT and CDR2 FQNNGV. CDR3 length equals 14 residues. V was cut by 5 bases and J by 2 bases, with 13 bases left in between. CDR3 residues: CASSARDGPYEQYF. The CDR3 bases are TGTGCCAGCAGCGCGCGGGACGGTCCCTACGAGCAGTACTTC.

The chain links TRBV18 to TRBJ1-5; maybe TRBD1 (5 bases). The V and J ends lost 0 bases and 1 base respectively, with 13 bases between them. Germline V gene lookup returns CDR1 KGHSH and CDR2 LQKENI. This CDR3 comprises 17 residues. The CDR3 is CASSPPGAGLSNQPQHF. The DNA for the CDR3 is TGTGCCAGCTCACCACCCGGGGCAGGGCTCAGCAATCAGCCCCAGCATTTT.

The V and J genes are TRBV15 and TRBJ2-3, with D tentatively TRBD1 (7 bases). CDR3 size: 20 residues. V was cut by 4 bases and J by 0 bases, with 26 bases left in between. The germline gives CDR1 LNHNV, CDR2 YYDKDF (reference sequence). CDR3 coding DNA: TGTGCCACCAGCAACCCTAGGTGGAGGGACAGCAGACTTAGCACAGATACGCAGTATTTT. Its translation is CATSNPRWRDSRLSTDTQYF. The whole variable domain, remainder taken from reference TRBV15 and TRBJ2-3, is DAMVIQNPRYQVTQFGKPVTLSCSQTLNHNVMYWYQQKSSQAPKLLFHYYDKDFNNEADTPDNFQSRRPNTSFCFLDIRSPGLGDTAMYLCATSNPRWRDSRLSTDTQYFGPGTRLTVL.

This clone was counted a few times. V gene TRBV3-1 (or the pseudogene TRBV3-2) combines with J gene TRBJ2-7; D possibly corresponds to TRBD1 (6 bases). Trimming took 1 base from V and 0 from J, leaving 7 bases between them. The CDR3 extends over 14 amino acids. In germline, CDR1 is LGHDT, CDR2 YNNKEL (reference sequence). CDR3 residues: CASSQGQVSYEQYF. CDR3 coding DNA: TGTGCCAGCAGCCAAGGACAGGTCTCCTACGAGCAGTACTTC.

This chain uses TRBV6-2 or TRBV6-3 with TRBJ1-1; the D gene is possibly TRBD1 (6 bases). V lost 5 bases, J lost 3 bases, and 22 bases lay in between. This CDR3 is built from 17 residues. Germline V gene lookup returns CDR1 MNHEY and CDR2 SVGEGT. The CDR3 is CASSPPRGQRGDTEAFF. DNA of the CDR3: TGTGCCAGCAGTCCCCCTCGGGGGCAGCGGGGTGACACTGAAGCTTTCTTT.

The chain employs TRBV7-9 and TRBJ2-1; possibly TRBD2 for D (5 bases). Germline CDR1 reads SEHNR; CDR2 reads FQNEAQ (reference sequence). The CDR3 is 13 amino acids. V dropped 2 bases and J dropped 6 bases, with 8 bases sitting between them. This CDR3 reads CASSLTGVNEQFF. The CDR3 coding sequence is TGTGCCAGCAGCTTAACCGGGGTCAATGAGCAGTTCTTC.

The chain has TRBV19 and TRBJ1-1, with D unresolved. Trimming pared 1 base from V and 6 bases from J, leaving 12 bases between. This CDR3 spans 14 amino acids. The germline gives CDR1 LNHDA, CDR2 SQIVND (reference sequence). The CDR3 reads CASSIGSGGPEAFF. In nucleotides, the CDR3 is TGTGCCAGTAGTATAGGATCCGGCGGGCCTGAAGCTTTCTTT.

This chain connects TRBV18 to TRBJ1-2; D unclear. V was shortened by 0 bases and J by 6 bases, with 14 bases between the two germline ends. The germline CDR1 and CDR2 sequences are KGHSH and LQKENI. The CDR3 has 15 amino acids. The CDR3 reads CASSPPMSPRNGYTF. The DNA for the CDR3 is TGTGCCAGCTCACCACCGATGTCCCCACGAAATGGCTACACCTTC.

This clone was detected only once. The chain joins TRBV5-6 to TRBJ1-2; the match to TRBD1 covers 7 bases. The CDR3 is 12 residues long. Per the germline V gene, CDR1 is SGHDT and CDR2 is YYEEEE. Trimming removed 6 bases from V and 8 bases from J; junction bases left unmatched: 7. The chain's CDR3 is CASTQTGTGYTF. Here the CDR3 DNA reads TGTGCCAGCACCCAGACAGGGACGGGCTACACCTTC.

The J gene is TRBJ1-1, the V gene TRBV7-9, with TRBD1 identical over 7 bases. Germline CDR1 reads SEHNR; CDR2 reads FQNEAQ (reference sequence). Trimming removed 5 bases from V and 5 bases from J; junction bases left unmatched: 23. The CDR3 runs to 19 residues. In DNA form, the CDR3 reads TGTGCCAGCAGCCGGAGAAACTACACAGGGGTCCTTATGGGAACTGAAGCTTTCTTT. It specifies CASSRRNYTGVLMGTEAFF.

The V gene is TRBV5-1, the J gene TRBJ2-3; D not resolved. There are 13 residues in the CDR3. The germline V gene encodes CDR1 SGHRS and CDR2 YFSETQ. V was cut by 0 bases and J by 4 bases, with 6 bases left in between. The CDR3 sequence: CASSLDSPDTQYF. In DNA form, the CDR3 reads TGCGCCAGCAGCTTGGATAGCCCAGATACGCAGTATTTT.

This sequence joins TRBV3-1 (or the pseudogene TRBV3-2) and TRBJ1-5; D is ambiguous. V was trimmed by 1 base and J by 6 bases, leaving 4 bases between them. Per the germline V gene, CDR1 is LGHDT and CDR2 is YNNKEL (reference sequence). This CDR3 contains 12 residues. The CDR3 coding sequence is TGTGCCAGCAGCCAAGCAGGTCAGCCCCAGCATTTT. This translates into CASSQAGQPQHF.

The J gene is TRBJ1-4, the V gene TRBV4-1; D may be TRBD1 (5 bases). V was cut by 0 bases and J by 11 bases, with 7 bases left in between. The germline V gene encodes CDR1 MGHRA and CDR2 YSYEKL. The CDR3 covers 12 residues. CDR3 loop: CASSQEGGKLFF. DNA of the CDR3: TGCGCCAGCAGCCAAGAGGGGGGGAAACTGTTTTTT.

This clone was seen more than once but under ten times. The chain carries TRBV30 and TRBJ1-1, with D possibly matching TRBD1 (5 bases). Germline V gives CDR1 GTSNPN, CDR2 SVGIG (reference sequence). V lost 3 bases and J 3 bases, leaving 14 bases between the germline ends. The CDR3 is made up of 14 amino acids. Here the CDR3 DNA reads TGTGCCTGGAGCCCGGGAGGAGGGGACACTGAAGCTTTCTTT. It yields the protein CAWSPGGGDTEAFF.

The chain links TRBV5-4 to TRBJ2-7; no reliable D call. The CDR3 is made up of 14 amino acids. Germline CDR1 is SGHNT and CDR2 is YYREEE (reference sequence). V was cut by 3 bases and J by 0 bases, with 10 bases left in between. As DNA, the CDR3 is TGTGCCAGCAGCTCCGAATCCCGCTCCTACGAGCAGTACTTC. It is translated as CASSSESRSYEQYF.

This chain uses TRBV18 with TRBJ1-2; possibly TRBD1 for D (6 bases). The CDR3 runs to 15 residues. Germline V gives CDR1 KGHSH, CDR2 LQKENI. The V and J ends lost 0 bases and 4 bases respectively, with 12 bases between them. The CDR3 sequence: CASSPPGTGIYGYTF. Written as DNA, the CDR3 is TGTGCCAGCTCACCACCGGGAACAGGGATCTATGGCTACACCTTC.

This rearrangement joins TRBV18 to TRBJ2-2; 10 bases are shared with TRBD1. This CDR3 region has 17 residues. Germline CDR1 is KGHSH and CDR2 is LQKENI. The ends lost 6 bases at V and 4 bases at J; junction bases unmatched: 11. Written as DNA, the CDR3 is TGTGCCAGCTCCAGGGACAGGGGCTACCCGGGCACCGGGGAGCTGTTTTTT. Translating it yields CASSRDRGYPGTGELFF. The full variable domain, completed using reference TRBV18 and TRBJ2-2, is NAGVMQNPRHLVRRRGQEARLRCSPMKGHSHVYWYRQLPEEGLKFMVYLQKENIIDESGMPKERFSAEFPKEGPSILRIQQVVRGDSAAYFCASSRDRGYPGTGELFFGEGSRLTVL.